The T cell receptor (beta chain) under discussion was sequenced for a study of blood T cell repertoires in COVID-19 (dated by TCRdb to the early 2020s). Study-level background: Collaborator samples came from the United States, Italy and Spain and covered acute and convalescent phases of COVID-19. The prospective study material was composed of cDNA or gDNA derived from T cells, B-cell-depleted T cells, or PBMCs. Deeply sampled blood TCRbeta repertoires from subjects exposed to, actively infected with, or recovered from COVID-19 were included in the dataset. A freely available public database, intended as a resource for researchers studying the immune response to SARS-CoV-2, is where the repertoires were released. The samples were drawn from two sources: the first 160 participants of the ongoing ImmuneRACE study, and 1,000 to 1,500 subjects contributed by 6 global collaborators. Nearly every sample came with metadata listing a de-identified subject ID, COVID-19 status, age in years and sex. Where available, HLA class I and class II types were taken from metadata supplied by the sample provider and were not determined by assay-based typing. Broader findings and caveats from the paper: Clinical and demographic metadata were provided uncurated, with the amount varying by source and participant.

Concerning this clone itself: This receptor's antigen is unknown. No per-base quality is available; no much larger clone lies one base away.

The germline V gene supplies CDR1 MDHEN and CDR2 SYDVKM. Trimming removed 3 bases from V and 4 bases from J, leaving 22 bases between the germline ends. Inclusive of the bounding cysteine and phenylalanine, the CDR3 is 19 residues long. Just the 57-base CDR3 DNA is kept, in frame starting at base 1. TCRbeta CDR3 regions were amplified from genomic DNA using the immunoSEQ Assay, a bias-controlled multiplex PCR. The study's own analysis went as follows. Nucleated cell counts per sample were estimated from amplification of reference gene primers within the assay. To quantify the absolute abundance of each unique TCRbeta CDR3 rearrangement, sequence reads were collapsed and filtered. For each sample, productive Simpson clonality was calculated by taking the square root of Simpson's diversity index across productive rearrangements. The table comes from immuneACCESS by way of TCRdb, which keeps in-frame sequences with V and J called. Part of the clones is missing from these tables; in studies checked, under half for an unresolved V gene and the rest for unknown reasons. The V and J calls and clone size were taken over from that table, and D and trimming were inferred from the DNA. This sample holds 98,000 or so clones; roughly four fifths were observed only once. About 5% of the sample is taken by the ten largest.

The collaborating institutions used their own protocols to collect whole blood in K2EDTA tubes. For TCRbeta analysis, collaborator samples were shipped as frozen whole blood, as isolated PBMCs, or as DNA extracted from either sample type. This chain joins TRBV28 to TRBJ2-6; TRBD1 is perhaps the D gene, given 6 matching bases. The sample taken for sequencing was peripheral blood. This clonotype was sampled from a man aged 60 to 69 with acute or convalescent COVID-19. The CDR3 region: CASSLLRTARGEGANVLTF. The nucleotide sequence is TGTGCCAGCAGTTTGTTACGGACAGCCCGCGGTGAGGGGGCCAACGTCCTGACTTTC.